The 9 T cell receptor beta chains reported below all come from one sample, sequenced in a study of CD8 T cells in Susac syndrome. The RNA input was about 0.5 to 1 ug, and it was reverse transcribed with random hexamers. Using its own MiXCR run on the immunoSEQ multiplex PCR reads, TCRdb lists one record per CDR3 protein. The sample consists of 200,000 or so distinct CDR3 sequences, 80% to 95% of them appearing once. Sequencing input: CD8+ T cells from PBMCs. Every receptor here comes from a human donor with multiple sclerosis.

The CDR3 loop is CAGGTYEMGQGQETQYF. Here the CDR3 DNA reads TGTGCCGGGGGAACATATGAGATGGGACAGGGGCAAGAGACCCAGTACTTC. The rearrangement joins TRBV30 to TRBJ2-5, with 10 bases identical to TRBD1. The CDR3 loop spans 17 amino acids. J gave up 2 bases and V 8 bases, and 17 bases lay outside the gene matches. Germline CDR1 GTSNPN, CDR2 SVGIG (reference sequence).

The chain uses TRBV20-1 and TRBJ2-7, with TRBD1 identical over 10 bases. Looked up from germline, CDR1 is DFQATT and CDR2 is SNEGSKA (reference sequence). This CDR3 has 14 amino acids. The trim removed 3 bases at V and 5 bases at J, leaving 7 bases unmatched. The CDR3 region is CSARGWDRGNEQYF. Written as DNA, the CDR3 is TGCAGTGCTAGGGGCTGGGACAGGGGCAACGAGCAGTACTTC.

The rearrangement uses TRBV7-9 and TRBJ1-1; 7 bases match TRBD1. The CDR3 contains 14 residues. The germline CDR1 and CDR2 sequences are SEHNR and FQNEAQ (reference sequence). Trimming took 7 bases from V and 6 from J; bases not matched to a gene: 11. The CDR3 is CASTPRAGGPEAFF. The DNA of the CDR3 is TGTGCCAGCACCCCGAGGGCAGGGGGACCTGAAGCTTTCTTT. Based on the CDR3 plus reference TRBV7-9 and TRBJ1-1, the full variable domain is DTGVSQNPRHKITKRGQNVTFRCDPISEHNRLYWYRQTLGQGPEFLTYFQNEAQLEKSRLLSDRFSAERPKGSFSTLEIQRTEQGDSAMYLCASTPRAGGPEAFFGQGTRLTVV.

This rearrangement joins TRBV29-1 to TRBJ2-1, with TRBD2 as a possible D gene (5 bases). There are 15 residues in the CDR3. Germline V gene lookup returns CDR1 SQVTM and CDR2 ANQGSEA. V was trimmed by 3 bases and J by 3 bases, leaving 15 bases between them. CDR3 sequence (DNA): TGCAGCGTTGATTGGTGGGAGACATACTACAATGAGCAGTTCTTC. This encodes CSVDWWETYYNEQFF.

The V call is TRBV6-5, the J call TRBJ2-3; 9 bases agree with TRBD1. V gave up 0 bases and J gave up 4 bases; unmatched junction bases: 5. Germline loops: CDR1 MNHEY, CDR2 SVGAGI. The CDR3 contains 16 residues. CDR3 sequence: CASSYSGTGFADTQYF. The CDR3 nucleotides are TGTGCCAGCAGTTACTCCGGGACAGGGTTCGCAGATACGCAGTATTTT.

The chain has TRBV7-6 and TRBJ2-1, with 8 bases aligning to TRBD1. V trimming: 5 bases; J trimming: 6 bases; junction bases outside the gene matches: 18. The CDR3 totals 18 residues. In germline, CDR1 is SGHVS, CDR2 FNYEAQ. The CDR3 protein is CASSVSQGAKELGNEQFF. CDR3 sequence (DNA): TGTGCCAGCAGCGTAAGTCAGGGGGCGAAAGAATTGGGCAATGAGCAGTTCTTC.

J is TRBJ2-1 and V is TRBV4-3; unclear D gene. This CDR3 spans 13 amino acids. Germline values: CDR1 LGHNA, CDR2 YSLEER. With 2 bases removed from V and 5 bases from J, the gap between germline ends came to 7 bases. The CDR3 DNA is TGCGCCAGCAGCCAATCCCGTCACAATGAGCAGTTCTTC. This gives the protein CASSQSRHNEQFF.

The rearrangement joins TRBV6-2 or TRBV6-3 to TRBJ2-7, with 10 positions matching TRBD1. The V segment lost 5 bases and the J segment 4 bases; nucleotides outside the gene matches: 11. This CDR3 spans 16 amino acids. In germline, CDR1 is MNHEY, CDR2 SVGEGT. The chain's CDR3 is CASSPPRQGAKYEQYF. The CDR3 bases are TGTGCCAGCAGTCCGCCCCGACAGGGGGCGAAGTACGAGCAGTACTTC.

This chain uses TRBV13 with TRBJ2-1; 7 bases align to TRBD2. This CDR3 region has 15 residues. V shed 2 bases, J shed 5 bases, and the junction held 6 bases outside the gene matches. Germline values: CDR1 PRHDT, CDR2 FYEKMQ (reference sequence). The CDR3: CASSLSGEGDNEQFF. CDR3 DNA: TGTGCCAGCAGCTTAAGCGGGGAGGGCGACAATGAGCAGTTCTTC.